These 32 T cell receptor beta chains were sequenced from one sample in a study of blood T cells in healthy people across ages. Next came a second PCR, run for about 6 to 12 cycles, which used a sample-barcoded 5' primer along with a J-beta primer mix. TCRdb called the 5' RACE reads again in MiXCR, with one record for every CDR3 protein. The repertoire consists of over a million distinct CDR3 sequences, with 40% to 45% occurring once and the leading ten covering about 4%. Material for sequencing was blood. The receptors derive from a woman aged 18-29 years in good health.

The chain uses TRBV4-3 and TRBJ2-7; D might be TRBD1 (6 bases). Germline V gene lookup returns CDR1 LGHNA and CDR2 YSLEER. This CDR3 is built from 16 residues. The V end was cut by 4 bases, the J end by 5 bases, with 21 bases between. CDR3 sequence reads: CASSLGALQGRNEQYF. The CDR3 DNA sequence: TGCGCCAGCAGCCTCGGGGCTTTACAGGGTAGGAACGAGCAGTACTTC.

This chain uses TRBV4-3 with TRBJ2-1; D is possibly TRBD2 (5 bases). The CDR3 length is 14 residues. The germline CDR1 and CDR2 sequences are LGHNA and YSLEER. V dropped 0 bases and J dropped 8 bases, with 11 bases sitting between them. CDR3 residues: CASSQEGLAYEQFF. CDR3 sequence (DNA): TGCGCCAGCAGCCAAGAGGGTCTAGCCTATGAGCAGTTCTTC.

CDR3 region: CATSRELGSGGNEQFF. In DNA, the CDR3 is TGTGCCACCAGCAGAGAATTGGGGTCAGGGGGAAATGAGCAGTTCTTC. The rearrangement joins TRBV15 to TRBJ2-1, with 7 nucleotides matching TRBD1. The CDR3 has 16 residues. Germline V gene lookup returns CDR1 LNHNV and CDR2 YYDKDF (reference sequence). With V trimmed by 0 bases and J by 7 bases, 9 bases remained unmatched.

The chain recombines TRBV10-3 with TRBJ2-7, with TRBD1 matching 8 bases. This CDR3 comprises 12 residues. Germline trimming cut 6 bases from V and 5 bases from J; bases unmatched to any gene: 3. The V gene's germline CDR1 is ENHRY and CDR2 SYGVKD. The CDR3 protein is CAIRDRGHEQYF. CDR3 in DNA: TGTGCCATCAGAGACAGGGGCCACGAGCAGTACTTC.

This clonotype was picked up one time. The V and J genes are TRBV20-1 and TRBJ2-7; TRBD2 aligns across 8 bases. Germline-derived CDR1 and CDR2 are DFQATT and SNEGSKA (reference sequence). J gave up 7 bases and V 0 bases, and 14 bases lay outside the gene matches. This CDR3 region has 16 residues. CDR3 sequence reads: CSARDWATSAYNEQYF. The CDR3, as DNA: TGCAGTGCTAGAGATTGGGCGACTAGCGCCTACAATGAGCAGTACTTC.

The J gene is TRBJ2-3, the V gene TRBV28; D not certain. V lost 4 bases, J lost 4 bases, and 12 bases lay in between. Germline lookup yields CDR1 MDHEN and CDR2 SYDVKM. This CDR3 comprises 14 residues. The CDR3 here is CASSSLISADTQYF. Written as DNA, the CDR3 is TGTGCCAGCAGTTCCCTAATTAGTGCAGATACGCAGTATTTT.

The genes are TRBV29-1 and TRBJ1-1; 8 bases line up with TRBD1. Germline V gene data show CDR1 as SQVTM and CDR2 as ANQGSEA. There are 11 residues in the CDR3. Losses at the gene ends were 7 bases for V and 4 bases for J; bases not matched to a gene: 2. For the CDR3, the DNA is TGCAGCGCGGACAGGGCCACTGAAGCTTTCTTT. This codes for CSADRATEAFF. Supplemented by reference TRBV29-1 and TRBJ1-1, the full variable domain reads SAVISQKPSRDICQRGTSLTIQCQVDSQVTMMFWYRQQPGQSLTLIATANQGSEATYESGFVIDKFPISRPNLTFSTLTVSNMSPEDSSIYLCSADRATEAFFGQGTRLTVV.

This chain connects TRBV2 to TRBJ2-7; D is possibly TRBD1 (6 bases). CDR3 length equals 16 residues. Between the trimmed V and J ends, which lost 7 bases and 6 bases, there was a span of 25 bases. CDR1 SNHLY and CDR2 FYNNEI come from the germline V gene. The chain's CDR3 is CASTVSRQGPLGEQYF. CDR3 DNA: TGTGCCAGCACCGTAAGCCGCCAGGGGCCCCTGGGCGAGCAGTACTTC. The whole variable domain, filled in from reference TRBV2 and TRBJ2-7, reads EPEVTQTPSHQVTQMGQEVILRCVPISNHLYFYWYRQILGQKVEFLVSFYNNEISEKSEIFDDQFSVERPDGSNFTLKIRSTKLEDSAMYFCASTVSRQGPLGEQYFGPGTRLTVT.

A few counts support this clonotype. The chain carries TRBV29-1 and TRBJ2-1; D unclear. The CDR3 spans 14 residues. The V end lost 6 bases, the J end lost 10 bases, and 22 bases lay between the germline ends. From germline, CDR1 is SQVTM and CDR2 ANQGSEA. CDR3 nucleotide sequence: TGCAGCGTCCAGAAGGTTACCCGCCCTCTGGAGCAGTTCTTC. It yields the protein CSVQKVTRPLEQFF.

Written as DNA, the CDR3 is TGCAGCGTTGTCCGGCGGTGGAACACTGAAGCTTTCTTT. Its protein is CSVVRRWNTEAFF. The genes are TRBV29-1 and TRBJ1-1; unclear D gene. Per the germline V gene, CDR1 is SQVTM and CDR2 is ANQGSEA. There are 13 residues in the CDR3. Trimming removed 4 bases at V and 1 base at J, with 10 bases between.

The rearrangement links TRBV2 to TRBJ2-1, with a possible D match to TRBD1 (6 bases). The J call may be in error: the DNA end matches TRBJ2-7 better. The CDR3 has 14 amino acids. Germline V gene sequence: CDR1 SNHLY, CDR2 FYNNEI. The CDR3 here is CASRAGTQNNEQYF. The CDR3 DNA sequence: TGTGCCAGCAGAGCCGGGACACAAAACAATGAGCAGTACTTC.

This clonotype was counted at least ten times. The chain combines TRBV7-9 with TRBJ2-3, with 9 bases lining up with TRBD1. The CDR3 extends over 20 amino acids. Per the germline V gene, CDR1 is SEHNR and CDR2 is FQNEAQ (reference sequence). Germline trimming cut 2 bases from V and 0 bases from J; bases unmatched to any gene: 15. The DNA for the CDR3 is TGTGCCAGCAGCTTAATCCCTACCGGGACAGGGTTGACTAGCACAGATACGCAGTATTTT. This codes for CASSLIPTGTGLTSTDTQYF. Combining the CDR3 with reference TRBV7-9 and TRBJ2-3 gives the whole variable domain DTGVSQNPRHKITKRGQNVTFRCDPISEHNRLYWYRQTLGQGPEFLTYFQNEAQLEKSRLLSDRFSAERPKGSFSTLEIQRTEQGDSAMYLCASSLIPTGTGLTSTDTQYFGPGTRLTVL.

On this clonotype itself: The junction departs from the called germline gene at one end, perhaps through a read error. The V gene is TRBV6-2 or TRBV6-3, the J gene TRBJ2-2; 9 bases align to TRBD2. The V gene's germline CDR1 is MNHEY and CDR2 SVGEGT. This CDR3 region has 15 residues. The CDR3 bases are TGTGCCAGCAGACCTAGCGGGACGAAAACCGGGGAGCTGTTTTTT. Its translation: CASRPSGTKTGELFF.

The genes are TRBV12-3 or TRBV12-4 and TRBJ1-5; D is ambiguous. The CDR3 is 13 residues long. V lost 8 bases, J lost 5 bases, and 13 bases lay in between. The CDR3 loop is CASGVNGDQPQHF. Here the CDR3 DNA reads TGTGCCAGCGGCGTAAACGGTGATCAGCCCCAGCATTTT.

The chain is built from TRBV20-1 and TRBJ2-3, with D uncertain. The germline V gene has CDR1 DFQATT and CDR2 SNEGSKA (reference sequence). This CDR3 has 13 residues. Trimming left V 6 bases short and J 1 base short, with 11 bases between. The CDR3: CSALPDGTDTQYF. In DNA, the CDR3 is TGCAGTGCACTTCCCGACGGCACAGATACGCAGTATTTT.

This clonotype was picked up a small number of times. The chain uses TRBV28 and TRBJ2-3; D unclear. Trimming cost V 3 bases and J 6 bases, with 7 bases left between them. CDR1 is MDHEN, CDR2 SYDVKM, per germline. The CDR3 is made up of 12 amino acids. The CDR3 protein is CASSFFPDTQYF. DNA for the CDR3: TGTGCCAGCAGTTTTTTCCCCGATACGCAGTATTTT.

This clonotype was picked up many times. The chain recombines TRBV29-1 with TRBJ2-3, with D maybe TRBD1 (5 bases). Per the germline V gene, CDR1 is SQVTM and CDR2 is ANQGSEA. The ends were cut back, 8 bases at V and 5 bases at J, with 14 bases in the middle. CDR3 length equals 12 residues. The CDR3 region has the DNA TGCAGCATTTACTCAGGGAAAGATACGCAGTATTTT. This gives the protein CSIYSGKDTQYF.

The rearrangement links TRBV20-1 to TRBJ1-2; D gene unclear. The CDR3 has 17 residues. Germline CDR1 and CDR2: DFQATT and SNEGSKA (reference sequence). Trimming removed 3 bases at V and 2 bases at J, with 22 bases between. The CDR3 DNA follows: TGCAGTGCTAGTGGCGGGAGCCGTATCCGGATCAACTATGGCTACACCTTC. Protein: CSASGGSRIRINYGYTF.

The gene calls are TRBV4-3 and TRBJ1-1; D may be TRBD1 (6 bases). Per the germline V gene, CDR1 is LGHNA and CDR2 is YSLEER. V was clipped by 0 bases and J by 0 bases, with 11 bases between them. The CDR3 is 16 amino acids. The CDR3 DNA is TGCGCCAGCAGCCAAGATCGGAGGGGGTTGAACACTGAAGCTTTCTTT. Translation gives CASSQDRRGLNTEAFF.

J is TRBJ2-7 and V is TRBV7-2; D gene unclear. The V end lost 5 bases, the J end lost 2 bases, and 22 bases lay between the germline ends. CDR1 is SGHTA, CDR2 FQGNSA, per germline. The CDR3 covers 17 residues. The CDR3 DNA follows: TGTGCCAGCAGCCTTAGACAAGGTGCAAGCAGTACCTACGAGCAGTACTTC. Translating it yields CASSLRQGASSTYEQYF.

The V call is TRBV2, the J call TRBJ1-5, with D possibly matching TRBD1 (5 bases). The germline CDR1 and CDR2 sequences are SNHLY and FYNNEI. The CDR3 covers 15 residues. Trimming stripped 2 bases from V and 6 bases from J, with 14 bases between. The CDR3 here is CASSERGTFTQPQHF. CDR3 bases: TGTGCCAGCAGTGAAAGAGGGACGTTCACTCAGCCCCAGCATTTT.

V is TRBV10-2 and J is TRBJ2-5; D possibly corresponds to TRBD2 (6 bases). The J call is in doubt because the DNA end fits TRBJ2-7 better. Per the germline V gene, CDR1 is WSHSY and CDR2 is SAAADI. The CDR3 has 13 residues. DNA for the CDR3: TGCGCCAGCGGCCGGGAGCCCACCTACGAGCAGTACTTC. This sequence encodes CASGREPTYEQYF.

This clonotype was picked up one time. The CDR3 region is CASSSPPGGTSYEQYF. The CDR3 nucleotides are TGTGCCAGCAGCTCGCCCCCAGGGGGCACTTCCTACGAGCAGTACTTC. V and J are TRBV7-2 and TRBJ2-7; 8 positions match TRBD1. This CDR3 is built from 16 residues. Trimming removed 4 bases from V and 1 base from J; junction bases left unmatched: 9. Germline lookup yields CDR1 SGHTA and CDR2 FQGNSA.

The J gene is TRBJ2-1, the V gene TRBV29-1; 8 bases align to TRBD1. J gave up 0 bases and V 8 bases, and 3 bases lay outside the gene matches. The CDR3 totals 13 residues. Per the germline V gene, CDR1 is SQVTM and CDR2 is ANQGSEA. The CDR3 DNA reads as TGCAGCTCGGGACAGGCCTCCTACAATGAGCAGTTCTTC. Translated: CSSGQASYNEQFF.

The chain carries TRBV27 and TRBJ1-1; no reliable D call. The CDR3 spans 13 residues. Germline-derived CDR1 and CDR2 are MNHEY and SMNVEV (reference sequence). The V end lost 4 bases, the J end lost 4 bases, and 10 bases lay between the germline ends. CDR3 sequence (DNA): TGTGCCAGCAGTTGGGCCCGGAGCACTGAAGCTTTCTTT. Translation: CASSWARSTEAFF.

This clonotype was observed a few times. The chain carries TRBV6-2 or TRBV6-3 and TRBJ2-1, with a tentative D call TRBD2 (5 bases). This CDR3 has 13 residues. Germline assignment: CDR1 MNHEY and CDR2 SVGEGT. Trimming removed 7 bases from V and 3 bases from J, with 10 bases in between. The CDR3 reads CASTAGLYNEQFF. CDR3 DNA sequence: TGTGCCAGCACTGCGGGCCTCTACAATGAGCAGTTCTTC.

This rearrangement joins TRBV27 to TRBJ2-2, with D tentatively TRBD2 (7 bases). Germline CDR1 and CDR2: MNHEY and SMNVEV (reference sequence). Trimming cost V 5 bases and J 5 bases, with 18 bases left between them. The CDR3 is 16 amino acids. CDR3 residues: CASSTRGAIATGELFF. The DNA of the CDR3 is TGTGCCAGCAGTACCCGGGGGGCGATCGCGACCGGGGAGCTGTTTTTT.

The CDR3 DNA sequence: TGTGCCAGCACCCAGGGTCGTAGCACAGATACGCAGTATTTT. Its protein is CASTQGRSTDTQYF. The rearrangement joins TRBV2 to TRBJ2-3; the D gene is possibly TRBD1 (5 bases). V was shortened by 7 bases and J by 0 bases, with 11 bases between the two germline ends. CDR1 and CDR2 (germline): SNHLY, FYNNEI. This CDR3 has 14 residues.

The chain has TRBV7-2 and TRBJ1-1; D unclear. Germline CDR1 is SGHTA and CDR2 is FQGNSA. This CDR3 spans 15 amino acids. V shed 1 base and J shed 1 base, with 10 bases lying between them. The CDR3 protein is CASSLEGSKNTEAFF. The CDR3 bases are TGTGCCAGCAGCTTAGAGGGCAGCAAGAACACTGAAGCTTTCTTT.

This clonotype was seen a single time. This sequence joins TRBV4-3 and TRBJ2-4; D not certain. Matching the DNA end better, TRBJ2-5 makes the J call doubtful. The germline CDR1 and CDR2 sequences are LGHNA and YSLEER. This CDR3 has 13 amino acids. The CDR3 DNA sequence: TGCGCCAGCAGCCAAGAACTCAAAGAGACCCAGTACTTC. Its translation: CASSQELKETQYF.

This clonotype has a handful of counts. This chain links TRBV28 with TRBJ2-7; perhaps TRBD2 as D (6 bases). V dropped 3 bases and J dropped 3 bases, with 15 bases sitting between them. The germline CDR1 and CDR2 sequences are MDHEN and SYDVKM. The CDR3 spans 15 residues. The CDR3: CASSFGGNVNYEQYF. CDR3 nucleotides: TGTGCCAGCAGTTTTGGGGGGAACGTAAACTACGAGCAGTACTTC.

This clonotype turned up a few times. The chain links TRBV3-1 to TRBJ1-2; D is unresolved. The V end lost 4 bases, the J end lost 5 bases, and 11 bases lay between the germline ends. Germline assignment: CDR1 LGHDT and CDR2 YNNKEL (reference sequence). The CDR3 contains 13 residues. CDR3 amino acids: CASSPGSRYGYTF. CDR3 nucleotide sequence: TGTGCCAGCAGCCCCGGCAGTAGGTATGGCTACACCTTC.